A selection of T cell receptor beta chains follows, all from one sample in a study of cytotoxic CD8 clonotypes in ibrutinib-treated CLL. Generated by immunoSEQ multiplex PCR, the TCRdb table keeps only in-frame clones and is missing some. The sample holds 150,000 or so clones; approximately 81% are singletons and the top ten take roughly 13%. Sample: PBMCs, taken after 12 months of ibrutinib treatment. The receptors were sampled from a human donor with chronic lymphocytic leukemia. Each CDR3 is given with its conserved first and last residue. A D gene is named only where the DNA matches it firmly. Size tells how often a clone was seen (once, few, many) or the class of an expanded clone, and some rows leave it out.

d_call: NA
cdr3_length: 15
clone_size: NA
v_call: TRBV28
j_call: TRBJ2-7
cdr3_aa: CASSSPPSGLYEQYF
cdr3_nt: TGTGCCAGCAGTTCCCCACCCTCAGGGTTGTACGAGCAGTACTTC

d_call: TRBD1
cdr3_length: 16
clone_size: NA
v_call: TRBV10-1
j_call: TRBJ2-3
cdr3_aa: CASSAPGQGATDTQYF
cdr3_nt: TGCGCCAGCAGTGCCCCGGGACAGGGGGCAACAGATACGCAGTATTTT

d_call: TRBD2
cdr3_length: 17
clone_size: NA
v_call: TRBV15
j_call: TRBJ2-2
cdr3_aa: CATSRDLAGYRTGELFF
cdr3_nt: TGTGCCACCAGCAGAGATCTAGCGGGATATAGAACCGGGGAGCTGTTTTTT

d_call: NA
cdr3_length: 14
clone_size: NA
v_call: TRBV13
j_call: TRBJ1-1
cdr3_aa: CASSRDQGNTEAFF
cdr3_nt: TGTGCCAGCAGCAGAGATCAGGGGAACACTGAAGCTTTCTTT

d_call: NA
cdr3_length: 15
clone_size: once
v_call: TRBV6-5
j_call: TRBJ2-7
cdr3_aa: CASSYSSAYTYEQYF
cdr3_nt: TGTGCCAGCAGTTACTCTAGCGCCTATACCTACGAGCAGTACTTC

d_call: NA
cdr3_length: 13
clone_size: once
v_call: TRBV29-1
j_call: TRBJ2-5
cdr3_aa: CSVEPGSGETQYF
cdr3_nt: TGCAGCGTTGAACCAGGGAGCGGGGAGACCCAGTACTTC

d_call: NA
cdr3_length: 12
clone_size: NA
v_call: TRBV5-4
j_call: TRBJ1-4
cdr3_aa: CASSRDSEKLFF
cdr3_nt: TGTGCCAGCAGCCGTGACAGTGAAAAACTGTTTTTT

d_call: NA
cdr3_length: 12
clone_size: many
v_call: TRBV7-9
j_call: TRBJ2-7
cdr3_aa: CASTGQSYEQYF
cdr3_nt: TGTGCCAGCACCGGACAGAGCTACGAGCAGTACTTC

d_call: NA
cdr3_length: 13
clone_size: NA
v_call: TRBV25-1
j_call: TRBJ1-3
cdr3_aa: CASSVGFGNTIYF
cdr3_nt: TGTGCCAGCAGTGTGGGCTTTGGAAACACCATATATTTT

d_call: NA
cdr3_length: 13
clone_size: NA
v_call: TRBV5-4
j_call: TRBJ1-1
cdr3_aa: CASSQKLNTEAFF
cdr3_nt: TGTGCCAGCAGTCAGAAACTGAACACTGAAGCTTTCTTT

d_call: NA
cdr3_length: 17
clone_size: NA
v_call: TRBV2
j_call: TRBJ2-2
cdr3_aa: CASSEDRQGINTGELFF
cdr3_nt: TGTGCCAGCAGTGAAGATCGGCAGGGAATAAACACCGGGGAGCTGTTTTTT

d_call: TRBD2
cdr3_length: 15
clone_size: few
v_call: TRBV4-2
j_call: TRBJ2-5
cdr3_aa: CASSKTSGSGETQYF
cdr3_nt: TGTGCCAGCAGCAAAACTAGCGGGAGTGGCGAGACCCAGTACTTC

d_call: TRBD1
cdr3_length: 15
clone_size: NA
v_call: TRBV27
j_call: TRBJ1-5
cdr3_aa: CASSQDRGGNQPQHF
cdr3_nt: TGTGCCAGCAGTCAAGACAGGGGCGGCAATCAGCCCCAGCATTTT

d_call: NA
cdr3_length: 14
clone_size: NA
v_call: TRBV7-2
j_call: TRBJ1-1
cdr3_aa: CASSSEAQNTEAFF
cdr3_nt: TGTGCCAGCAGCTCAGAGGCCCAGAACACTGAAGCTTTCTTT

d_call: NA
cdr3_length: 15
clone_size: NA
v_call: TRBV4-1
j_call: TRBJ1-5
cdr3_aa: CASSPDSNSNQPQHF
cdr3_nt: TGCGCCAGCAGCCCGGACAGTAATAGCAATCAGCCCCAGCATTTT

d_call: NA
cdr3_length: 18
clone_size: NA
v_call: TRBV14
j_call: TRBJ1-4
cdr3_aa: CASSHQRLPGKGNEKLFF
cdr3_nt: TGTGCCAGCAGCCACCAAAGACTTCCAGGGAAGGGTAATGAAAAACTGTTTTTT

d_call: TRBD1
cdr3_length: 14
clone_size: NA
v_call: TRBV5-6
j_call: TRBJ2-7
cdr3_aa: CASSTGVPIYEQYF
cdr3_nt: TGTGCCAGCAGCACAGGGGTCCCGATCTACGAGCAGTACTTC

d_call: NA
cdr3_length: 14
clone_size: once
v_call: TRBV5-6
j_call: TRBJ2-7
cdr3_aa: CASSLRESSYEQYF
cdr3_nt: TGTGCCAGCAGCTTGCGGGAGAGCTCCTACGAGCAGTACTTC

d_call: NA
cdr3_length: 19
clone_size: few
v_call: TRBV27
j_call: TRBJ1-4
cdr3_aa: CASSWSRPNPKPDNEKLFF
cdr3_nt: TGTGCCAGCAGTTGGAGTCGGCCGAACCCCAAACCAGATAATGAAAAACTGTTTTTT

d_call: TRBD1
cdr3_length: 14
clone_size: few
v_call: TRBV18
j_call: TRBJ1-5
cdr3_aa: CASSPDRAIQPQHF
cdr3_nt: TGTGCCAGCTCACCCGACAGGGCAATACAGCCCCAGCATTTT

d_call: NA
cdr3_length: 12
clone_size: few
v_call: TRBV18
j_call: TRBJ2-7
cdr3_aa: CASSPGIYEQYF
cdr3_nt: TGTGCCAGCTCACCAGGCATCTACGAGCAGTACTTC

d_call: NA
cdr3_length: 15
clone_size: NA
v_call: TRBV5-4
j_call: TRBJ1-4
cdr3_aa: CASSSPGSINEKLFF
cdr3_nt: TGTGCCAGCAGCTCTCCGGGGTCGATAAATGAAAAACTGTTTTTT

d_call: NA
cdr3_length: 13
clone_size: NA
v_call: TRBV2
j_call: TRBJ2-7
cdr3_aa: CASRRGLAAAQYF
cdr3_nt: TGTGCCAGCAGACGAGGACTGGCGGCGGCTCAGTACTTC

d_call: NA
cdr3_length: 14
clone_size: NA
v_call: TRBV10-2
j_call: TRBJ2-1
cdr3_aa: CASSDRGSYNEQFF
cdr3_nt: TGCGCCAGCAGTGACCGGGGCTCCTACAATGAGCAGTTCTTC

d_call: NA
cdr3_length: 14
clone_size: NA
v_call: TRBV7-9
j_call: TRBJ1-2
cdr3_aa: CASSFADPSYGYTF
cdr3_nt: TGTGCCAGCAGCTTCGCAGATCCATCCTATGGCTACACCTTC

d_call: NA
cdr3_length: 13
clone_size: NA
v_call: TRBV5-1
j_call: TRBJ2-5
cdr3_aa: CASSLDSQETQYF
cdr3_nt: TGCGCCAGCAGCTTGGACAGCCAAGAGACCCAGTACTTC

d_call: NA
cdr3_length: 12
clone_size: few
v_call: TRBV30
j_call: TRBJ1-1
cdr3_aa: CAWSVRGTEAFF
cdr3_nt: TGTGCCTGGAGTGTAAGGGGAACTGAAGCTTTCTTT

d_call: TRBD1
cdr3_length: 14
clone_size: NA
v_call: TRBV7-3
j_call: TRBJ1-1
cdr3_aa: CASSLTGQGNEAFF
cdr3_nt: TGTGCCAGCAGCTTAACGGGACAGGGGAATGAAGCTTTCTTT

d_call: NA
cdr3_length: 14
clone_size: NA
v_call: TRBV9
j_call: TRBJ2-2
cdr3_aa: CASSRDLNTGELFF
cdr3_nt: TGTGCCAGCAGCCGGGACCTTAACACCGGGGAGCTGTTTTTT

d_call: NA
cdr3_length: 14
clone_size: NA
v_call: TRBV7-2
j_call: TRBJ1-3
cdr3_aa: CASSLWSSGNTIYF
cdr3_nt: TGTGCCAGCAGCTTATGGTCCTCTGGAAACACCATATATTTT

d_call: NA
cdr3_length: 13
clone_size: NA
v_call: TRBV27
j_call: TRBJ1-1
cdr3_aa: CASSIEGVTEAFF
cdr3_nt: TGTGCCAGCAGTATCGAAGGGGTAACTGAAGCTTTCTTT

d_call: TRBD1
cdr3_length: 13
clone_size: NA
v_call: TRBV27
j_call: TRBJ1-1
cdr3_aa: CASRATGNPEAFF
cdr3_nt: TGTGCCAGCAGGGCGACAGGGAACCCTGAAGCTTTCTTT

d_call: NA
cdr3_length: 10
clone_size: NA
v_call: TRBV6-4
j_call: TRBJ2-5
cdr3_aa: CASSDTTQYF
cdr3_nt: TGTGCCAGCAGTGACACTACCCAGTACTTC

d_call: NA
cdr3_length: 11
clone_size: NA
v_call: TRBV20-1
j_call: TRBJ1-4
cdr3_aa: CSASSPSKLFF
cdr3_nt: TGCAGTGCTAGCTCCCCCTCCAAACTGTTTTTT

d_call: TRBD2
cdr3_length: 14
clone_size: NA
v_call: TRBV10-3
j_call: TRBJ2-2
cdr3_aa: CAITPGGVPGELFF
cdr3_nt: TGTGCCATCACTCCGGGAGGGGTCCCCGGGGAGCTGTTTTTT

d_call: NA
cdr3_length: 13
clone_size: once
v_call: TRBV9
j_call: TRBJ2-1
cdr3_aa: CASSVDSYNEQFF
cdr3_nt: TGTGCCAGCAGCGTGGACAGCTACAATGAGCAGTTCTTC